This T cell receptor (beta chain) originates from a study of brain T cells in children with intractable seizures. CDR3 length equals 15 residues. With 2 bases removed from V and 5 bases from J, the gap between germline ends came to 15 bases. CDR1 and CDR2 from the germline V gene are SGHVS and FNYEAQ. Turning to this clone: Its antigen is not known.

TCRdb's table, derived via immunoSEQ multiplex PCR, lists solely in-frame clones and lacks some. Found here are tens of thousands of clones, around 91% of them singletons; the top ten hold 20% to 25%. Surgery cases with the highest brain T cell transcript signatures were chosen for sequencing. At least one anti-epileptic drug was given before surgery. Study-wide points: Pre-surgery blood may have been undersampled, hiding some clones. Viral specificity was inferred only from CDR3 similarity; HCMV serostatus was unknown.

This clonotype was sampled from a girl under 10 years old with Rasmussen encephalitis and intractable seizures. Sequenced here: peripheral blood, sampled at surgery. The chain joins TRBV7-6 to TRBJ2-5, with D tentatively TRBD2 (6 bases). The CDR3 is CASSLIAGSSETQYF. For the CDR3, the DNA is TGTGCCAGCAGCTTAATTGCGGGGTCCTCCGAGACCCAGTACTTC.